Here is one T cell receptor (beta chain) with its context. Its antigen is unidentified. These data originate in a study of response to subunit inactivated influenza vaccine. Whole-study results and caveats: Authors proposed each seasonal influenza vaccination draws in few new T cells.

TCRdb re-called the RT-PCR reads through MiXCR, storing one row per CDR3 protein. The table includes approximately 530,000 distinct CDR3 sequences, 6.5% to 8% detected once. The CDR3 sequence is 14 residues long. The V and J ends lost 7 bases and 11 bases, in that order; junction bases with no gene match: 17. Germline-derived CDR1 and CDR2 are DFQATT and SNEGSKA (reference sequence). This receptor was taken from a man aged 50 to 75 who received an inactivated influenza vaccine. The specimen comprised PBMCs from blood, sampled less than 30 months after vaccination. The chain joins TRBV20-1 to TRBJ1-3, with 7 bases aligning to TRBD1. The CDR3 protein is CSVQGEGPLSPIYF. The CDR3, as DNA: TGCAGTGTCCAGGGGGAGGGGCCCCTAAGCCCCATATATTTT.